This TCR beta chain was sequenced during a study of T-cell reconstitution after alpha-beta-depleted transplantation in children. Study results and caveats: Day-60 TCRbeta diversity that was high in some patients was derived from surviving recipient T cells and thymic progenitors. Several hundred expanded graft clones reportedly gave rise to the alpha-beta T cells present about two months after transplant. Once a year had passed after transplant, T-cell counts and diversity came mostly from newly produced T cells.

Remarks on this clonotype: Its antigen remains unidentified.

TCRbeta library preparation incorporated unique molecular identifiers. TCRdb re-derived calls from the PCR reads in MiXCR, one entry per CDR3 protein. Of 250,000 to 400,000 distinct CDR3 sequences in the sample, approximately 23% were seen once. Germline lookup yields CDR1 SGHVS and CDR2 FNYEAQ. The length of the CDR3 is 15 residues. V was clipped by 1 base and J by 4 bases, with 14 bases between them. The TCR originated in a male patient younger than 18 who had a stem cell transplant for acute lymphoblastic leukemia, so the T cells may come from the graft donor. The specimen comprised PBMCs, mostly from graft donor cells, sampled 180 days after TCRalphabeta/CD19-depleted stem cell transplant. J is TRBJ2-7 and V is TRBV7-6; possibly TRBD2 for D (5 bases). The CDR3 coding sequence is TGTGCCAGCAGCTTAGAGTACGGGATTTCGTACGAGCAGTACTTC. This translates into CASSLEYGISYEQYF.